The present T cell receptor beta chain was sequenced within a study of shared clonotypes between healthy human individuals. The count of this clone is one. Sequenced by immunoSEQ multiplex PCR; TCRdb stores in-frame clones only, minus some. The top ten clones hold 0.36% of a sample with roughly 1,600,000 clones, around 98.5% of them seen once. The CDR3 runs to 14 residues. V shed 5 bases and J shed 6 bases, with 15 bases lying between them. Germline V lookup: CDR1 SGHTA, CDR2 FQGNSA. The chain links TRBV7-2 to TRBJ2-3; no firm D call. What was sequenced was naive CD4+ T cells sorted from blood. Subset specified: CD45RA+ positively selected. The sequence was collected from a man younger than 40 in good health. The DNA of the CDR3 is TGTGCCAGCAGCCCCGGGCCCCAAGCGGATACGCAGTATTTT. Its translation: CASSPGPQADTQYF.